This TCR beta chain was found in a study of blood T cell repertoires in COVID-19. V lost 5 bases and J lost 1, with 14 bases in between. The CDR3 is 15 residues long. Germline CDR1 LNHDA, CDR2 SQIVND (reference sequence). Profiled with immunoSEQ multiplex PCR; TCRdb holds only in-frame clones, not every one. The profile shows hundreds of thousands of clones, 81% of them singletons. The sequence derives from a woman of 80 years or more with COVID-19, enrolled during active disease. What was sequenced was peripheral blood. The J gene is TRBJ2-5, the V gene TRBV19, with D maybe TRBD1 (5 bases). CDR3: CASSEDRTFQETQYF. In nucleotides, the CDR3 is TGTGCCAGTAGTGAAGACAGAACCTTCCAAGAGACCCAGTACTTC.